These 21 T cell receptor beta chains were sequenced from one sample in a study of cytomegalovirus exposure and HLA in healthy donors (dated by TCRdb to 2017 to 2019). The receptor library was made with the immunoSEQ multiplex PCR assay. TCRdb provides this immuneACCESS table in a form limited to in-frame rearrangements. Some clones are lacking; in checked studies, under half of them reflect an unresolved V gene, and why the rest are absent is not known. The table for this sample lists about 360,000 clones; 80% to 90% of them were counted only once. The ten largest clones add up to approximately 0.86% of the sample. Material for sequencing was PBMCs. Every receptor here comes from a woman between 18 and 29 years old in good health and CMV-seronegative.

V is TRBV6-5 and J is TRBJ2-3; D possibly corresponds to TRBD2 (5 bases). The ends were cut back, 8 bases at V and 2 bases at J, with 8 bases in the middle. Looked up from germline, CDR1 is MNHEY and CDR2 is SVGAGI. This CDR3 comprises 12 residues. In nucleotides, the CDR3 is TGTGCCAGCGCAGCGGTCACAGATACGCAGTATTTT. Encoded protein: CASAAVTDTQYF.

The genes are TRBV5-1 and TRBJ2-3, with D possibly TRBD2 on 6 matching bases. Germline V gives CDR1 SGHRS, CDR2 YFSETQ. The CDR3 is 14 amino acids. The V and J ends lost 3 bases and 2 bases respectively, with 10 bases between them. This CDR3 is CASSYRTNTDTQYF. CDR3 in DNA: TGCGCCAGCAGCTACAGGACTAACACAGATACGCAGTATTTT.

The CDR3 bases are TGTGCCAGCAGTTTCCTCCCCGCGAGCCCAGGCCAGCCCCAGCATTTT. This codes for CASSFLPASPGQPQHF. The V call is TRBV28, the J call TRBJ1-5; the D is unclear. V shed 3 bases and J shed 7 bases, with 19 bases lying between them. The CDR3 sequence is 16 residues long. Germline values: CDR1 MDHEN, CDR2 SYDVKM.

This clone came up a few times. J is TRBJ1-5 and V is TRBV2, with a weak D call TRBD1 (6 bases). CDR1 and CDR2 from the germline V gene are SNHLY and FYNNEI. The V gene lost 6 bases and the J gene lost 10 bases, with 16 bases spanning the gap. This CDR3 region has 13 residues. The CDR3 coding sequence is TGTGCCAGCAGAGGGGACACCGTCGGACCCCAGCATTTT. Translation: CASRGDTVGPQHF.

The chain carries TRBV6-5 and TRBJ2-7, with 9 bases lining up with TRBD1. The CDR3 contains 15 residues. The germline V gene has CDR1 MNHEY and CDR2 SVGAGI. The junction had 11 bases not matched to a gene; V was cut back by 5 bases and J by 6 bases. The CDR3 nucleotides read TGTGCCAGCAGTACACAGGGGGCCGACCCATCCGAGCAGTACTTC. Translated: CASSTQGADPSEQYF.

The chain joins TRBV29-1 to TRBJ2-7; 14 positions match TRBD2. The CDR3 consists of 17 residues. Germline loops: CDR1 SQVTM, CDR2 ANQGSEA. Unmatched junction bases numbered 7, after V lost 1 base and J lost 2 bases. CDR3 sequence reads: CSVEVGLAGAMPYEQYF. The CDR3 nucleotides read TGCAGCGTTGAAGTGGGACTAGCGGGAGCAATGCCCTACGAGCAGTACTTC.

The rearrangement uses TRBV2 and TRBJ2-3; D remains unclear. Trimming removed 6 bases from V and 6 bases from J, with 10 bases in between. This CDR3 has 12 residues. The germline V gene has CDR1 SNHLY and CDR2 FYNNEI. The CDR3 is CASRAGRDTQYF. Written as DNA, the CDR3 is TGTGCCAGCAGGGCAGGCAGGGATACGCAGTATTTT.

The chain employs TRBV27 and TRBJ1-2; the match to TRBD1 covers 7 bases. Germline values: CDR1 MNHEY, CDR2 SMNVEV (reference sequence). The CDR3 extends over 15 amino acids. J was trimmed by 4 bases and V by 3 bases; bases with no gene match: 8. The chain's CDR3 is CASSLGRQGRYGYTF. CDR3 nucleotide sequence: TGTGCCAGCAGTTTGGGGAGACAGGGCCGCTATGGCTACACCTTC.

The rearrangement uses TRBV7-9 and TRBJ1-1; no firm D call. The CDR3 loop spans 12 amino acids. The germline V gene encodes CDR1 SEHNR and CDR2 FQNEAQ (reference sequence). V shed 2 bases and J shed 7 bases, with 8 bases lying between them. CDR3 in DNA: TGTGCCAGCAGCTTATATGAGGGTGAAGCTTTCTTT. Protein: CASSLYEGEAFF. Combining the CDR3 with reference TRBV7-9 and TRBJ1-1 gives the whole variable domain DTGVSQNPRHKITKRGQNVTFRCDPISEHNRLYWYRQTLGQGPEFLTYFQNEAQLEKSRLLSDRFSAERPKGSFSTLEIQRTEQGDSAMYLCASSLYEGEAFFGQGTRLTVV.

The J gene is TRBJ1-2, the V gene TRBV10-3; D not resolved. Between the trimmed V and J ends, which lost 8 bases and 7 bases, there was a span of 20 bases. CDR1 and CDR2 (germline): ENHRY, SYGVKD. The CDR3 has 14 amino acids. The CDR3 here is CAIYGQAAGGGYTF. CDR3 in DNA: TGTGCCATCTATGGGCAGGCTGCAGGAGGTGGCTACACCTTC.

This clone was seen only a few times. The sample carries other DNA sequences with the same CDR3. This chain joins TRBV11-2 and TRBJ2-5; D gene unclear. CDR1 is SGHAT and CDR2 is FQNNGV in the germline V gene. The CDR3 spans 11 residues. Trimming stripped 2 bases from V and 5 bases from J, with 3 bases between. CDR3 sequence reads: CASSLRETQYF. For the CDR3, the DNA is TGTGCCAGCAGCTTACGGGAGACCCAGTACTTC.

This chain joins TRBV9 and TRBJ2-1, with TRBD2 matching 8 bases. The CDR3 extends over 12 amino acids. The junction had 3 bases not matched to a gene; V was cut back by 6 bases and J by 7 bases. The germline gives CDR1 SGDLS, CDR2 YYNGEE. The CDR3: CASTGTSNEQFF. CDR3 bases: TGTGCCAGCACCGGGACTAGTAATGAGCAGTTCTTC.

This clone was detected only once. V is TRBV5-1 and J is TRBJ2-7; D is perhaps TRBD1 (5 bases). The CDR3 runs 14 residues. Germline V gene lookup returns CDR1 SGHRS and CDR2 YFSETQ. Trimming pared 5 bases from V and 0 bases from J, leaving 12 bases between. The CDR3 spells CASRFDSDSYEQYF. Here the CDR3 DNA reads TGCGCCAGCAGATTTGACAGTGACTCCTACGAGCAGTACTTC.

The chain employs TRBV18 and TRBJ1-5, with unresolved D. Trimming took 3 bases from V and 5 from J, leaving 29 bases between them. This CDR3 has 20 amino acids. Germline V gene data show CDR1 as KGHSH and CDR2 as LQKENI. CDR3 residues: CASSPNRPGVMSVEDQPQHF. CDR3 DNA sequence: TGTGCCAGCTCACCGAACCGTCCTGGGGTGATGTCGGTGGAGGATCAGCCCCAGCATTTT.

V usage is TRBV10-3 and J usage is TRBJ1-5; tentatively, D is TRBD1 (6 bases). The germline V and J ends were trimmed by 4 bases and 1 base, with 8 bases remaining between them. The CDR3 length is 14 residues. Germline CDR1 ENHRY, CDR2 SYGVKD. As DNA, the CDR3 is TGTGCCATCAGTGTGGACAGAAGCAATCAGCCCCAGCATTTT. Its protein product is CAISVDRSNQPQHF.

The chain couples TRBV5-1 to TRBJ1-2; D is unclear. V was pared by 3 bases and J by 6 bases, with 27 bases between. This CDR3 is 18 amino acids long. Germline V gives CDR1 SGHRS, CDR2 YFSETQ. The CDR3 protein is CASSWGTTANRSGDGYTF. The DNA of the CDR3 is TGCGCCAGCAGCTGGGGAACGACCGCTAACAGAAGCGGGGATGGCTACACCTTC.

The chain joins TRBV11-2 to TRBJ1-2; 9 bases are shared with TRBD1. The germline gives CDR1 SGHAT, CDR2 FQNNGV. The V and J ends lost 6 bases and 5 bases, in that order; junction bases with no gene match: 10. The CDR3 extends over 15 amino acids. The CDR3 nucleotides read TGTGCCAGCAGACTGCCGGGGACAGGGTTATATGGCTACACCTTC. Protein product: CASRLPGTGLYGYTF.

The rearrangement joins TRBV6-1 to TRBJ1-1, with TRBD1 as a possible D gene (5 bases). Per germline, CDR1 MNHNS and CDR2 SASEGT. V gave up 6 bases and J gave up 11 bases, with 16 bases separating them. The CDR3 contains 12 residues. DNA of the CDR3: TGTGCCAGCAGCCCAAGATACGGGGGGGCTTTCTTT. Encoded protein: CASSPRYGGAFF.

The J gene is TRBJ2-7, the V gene TRBV6-5, with 7 bases aligning to TRBD1. Germline trimming cut 8 bases from V and 1 base from J; bases unmatched to any gene: 8. The germline V gene encodes CDR1 MNHEY and CDR2 SVGAGI. CDR3 length equals 14 residues. In DNA form, the CDR3 reads TGTGCCAGCGGCCCGGACAGGAGTTCCTACGAGCAGTACTTC. Amino acid sequence: CASGPDRSSYEQYF.

This clone came up once. The chain employs TRBV18 and TRBJ1-3; TRBD1 is a possible D gene (6 bases). In germline, CDR1 is KGHSH, CDR2 LQKENI. The V gene lost 3 bases and the J gene lost 4 bases, with 16 bases spanning the gap. The CDR3 runs 16 residues. The CDR3: CASSPVAGGDGNTIYF. CDR3 nucleotides: TGTGCCAGCTCACCGGTAGCTGGGGGCGACGGAAACACCATATATTTT.

The chain combines TRBV18 with TRBJ1-6; D is uncertain. From germline, CDR1 is KGHSH and CDR2 LQKENI. The CDR3 runs to 16 residues. V was pared by 3 bases and J by 9 bases, with 18 bases between. The CDR3 sequence is CASSPDSGPRFSPLHF. The CDR3 DNA is TGTGCCAGCTCACCTGATTCAGGTCCCCGTTTTTCACCCCTCCACTTT.